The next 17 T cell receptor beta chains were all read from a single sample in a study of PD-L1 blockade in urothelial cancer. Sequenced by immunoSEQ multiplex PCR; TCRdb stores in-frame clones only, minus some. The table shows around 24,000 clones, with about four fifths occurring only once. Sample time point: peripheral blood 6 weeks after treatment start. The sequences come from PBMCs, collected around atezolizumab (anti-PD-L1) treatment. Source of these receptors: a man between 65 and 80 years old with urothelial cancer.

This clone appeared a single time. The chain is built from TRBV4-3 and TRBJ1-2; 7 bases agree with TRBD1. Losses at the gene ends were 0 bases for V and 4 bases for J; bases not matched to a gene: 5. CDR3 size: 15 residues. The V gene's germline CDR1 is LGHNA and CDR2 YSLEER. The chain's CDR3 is CASSQDLTGPYGYTF. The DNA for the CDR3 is TGCGCCAGCAGCCAAGATCTGACAGGGCCCTATGGCTACACCTTC.

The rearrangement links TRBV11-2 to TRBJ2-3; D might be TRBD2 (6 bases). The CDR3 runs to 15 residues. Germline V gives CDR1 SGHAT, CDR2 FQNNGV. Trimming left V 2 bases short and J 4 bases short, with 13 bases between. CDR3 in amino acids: CASSLNTGDADTQYF. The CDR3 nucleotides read TGTGCCAGCAGCTTAAATACGGGGGACGCAGATACGCAGTATTTT.

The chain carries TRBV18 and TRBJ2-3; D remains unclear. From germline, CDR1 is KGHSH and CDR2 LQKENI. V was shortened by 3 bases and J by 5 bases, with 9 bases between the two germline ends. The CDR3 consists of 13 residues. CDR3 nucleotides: TGTGCCAGCTCACCCCTAGAGGAAGATACGCAGTATTTT. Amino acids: CASSPLEEDTQYF.

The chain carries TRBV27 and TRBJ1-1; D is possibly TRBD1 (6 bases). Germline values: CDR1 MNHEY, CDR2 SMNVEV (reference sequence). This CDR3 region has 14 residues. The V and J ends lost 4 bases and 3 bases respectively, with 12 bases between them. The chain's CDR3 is CASSYQGRDTEAFF. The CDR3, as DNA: TGTGCCAGCAGTTACCAGGGGCGCGACACTGAAGCTTTCTTT.

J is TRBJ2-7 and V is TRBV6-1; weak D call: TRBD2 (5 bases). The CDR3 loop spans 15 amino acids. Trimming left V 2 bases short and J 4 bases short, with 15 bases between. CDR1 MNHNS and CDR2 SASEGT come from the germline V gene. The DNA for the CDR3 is TGTGCCAGCAGTGAATCTAGCCTACAATTGTACGAGCAGTACTTC. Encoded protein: CASSESSLQLYEQYF.

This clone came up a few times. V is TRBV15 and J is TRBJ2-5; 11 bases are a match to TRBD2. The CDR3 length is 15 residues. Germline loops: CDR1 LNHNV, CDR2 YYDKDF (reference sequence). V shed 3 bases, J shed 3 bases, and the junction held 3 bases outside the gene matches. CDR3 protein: CATSSSLAGEETQYF. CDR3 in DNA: TGTGCCACCAGCAGCTCACTAGCGGGAGAAGAGACCCAGTACTTC.

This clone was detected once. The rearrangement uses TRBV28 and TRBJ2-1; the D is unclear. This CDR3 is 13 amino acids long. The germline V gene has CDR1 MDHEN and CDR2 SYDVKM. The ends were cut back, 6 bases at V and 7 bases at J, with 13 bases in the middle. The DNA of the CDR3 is TGTGCCAGCAGGGAGTATACGAGGAATGAGCAGTTCTTC. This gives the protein CASREYTRNEQFF. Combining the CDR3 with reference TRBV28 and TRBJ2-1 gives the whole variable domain DVKVTQSSRYLVKRTGEKVFLECVQDMDHENMFWYRQDPGLGLRLIYFSYDVKMKEKGDIPEGYSVSREKKERFSLILESASTNQTSMYLCASREYTRNEQFFGPGTRLTVL.

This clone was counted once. The CDR3 sequence is CASSLHRGSEKLFF. The CDR3 bases are TGTGCCAGCAGTTTACACAGGGGCTCTGAGAAACTGTTTTTT. The V and J genes are TRBV27 and TRBJ1-4; 7 nucleotides agree with TRBD1. The length of the CDR3 is 14 residues. V shed 2 bases, J shed 11 bases, and the junction held 8 bases outside the gene matches. Germline assignment: CDR1 MNHEY and CDR2 SMNVEV (reference sequence).

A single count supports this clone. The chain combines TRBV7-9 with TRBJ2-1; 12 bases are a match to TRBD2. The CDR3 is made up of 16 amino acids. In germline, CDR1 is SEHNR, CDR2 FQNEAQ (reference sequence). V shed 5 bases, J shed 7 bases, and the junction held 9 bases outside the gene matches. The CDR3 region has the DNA TGTGCCAGCAGCCACACGACTAGCGGGAGTAAGAATGAGCAGTTCTTC. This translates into CASSHTTSGSKNEQFF.

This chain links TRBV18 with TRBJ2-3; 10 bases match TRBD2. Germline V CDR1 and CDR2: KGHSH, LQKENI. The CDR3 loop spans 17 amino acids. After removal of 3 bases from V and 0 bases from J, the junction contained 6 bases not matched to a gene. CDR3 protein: CASSPAGTSDSTDTQYF. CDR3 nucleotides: TGTGCCAGCTCACCCGCCGGGACTAGCGACAGCACAGATACGCAGTATTTT.

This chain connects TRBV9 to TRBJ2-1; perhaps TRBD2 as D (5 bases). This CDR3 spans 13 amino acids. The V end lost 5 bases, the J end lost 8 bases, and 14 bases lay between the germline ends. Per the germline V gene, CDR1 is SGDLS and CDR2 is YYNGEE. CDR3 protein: CASSRGLSYEQFF. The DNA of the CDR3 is TGTGCCAGCAGTCGGGGTCTCTCTTATGAGCAGTTCTTC.

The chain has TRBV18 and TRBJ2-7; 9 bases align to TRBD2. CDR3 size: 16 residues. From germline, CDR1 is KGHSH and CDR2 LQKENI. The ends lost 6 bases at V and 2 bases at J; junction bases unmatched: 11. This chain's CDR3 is CASSSLPGLAAYEQYF. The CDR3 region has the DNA TGTGCCAGCTCGTCTCTTCCGGGACTAGCAGCCTACGAGCAGTACTTC.

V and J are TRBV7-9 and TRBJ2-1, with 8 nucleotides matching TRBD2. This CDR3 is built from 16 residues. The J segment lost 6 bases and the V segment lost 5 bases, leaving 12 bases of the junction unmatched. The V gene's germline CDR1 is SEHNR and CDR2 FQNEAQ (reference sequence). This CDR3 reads CASSLPAGTSGNEQFF. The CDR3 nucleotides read TGTGCCAGCAGCCTCCCTGCCGGGACTAGTGGCAATGAGCAGTTCTTC.

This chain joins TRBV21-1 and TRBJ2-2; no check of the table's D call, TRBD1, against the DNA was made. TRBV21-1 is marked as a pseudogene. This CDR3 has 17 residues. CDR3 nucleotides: TGTGCCAGCAGCGCACCAGGGGCAGGGACCAACACCGGGGAGCTGTTTTTT. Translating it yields CASSAPGAGTNTGELFF.

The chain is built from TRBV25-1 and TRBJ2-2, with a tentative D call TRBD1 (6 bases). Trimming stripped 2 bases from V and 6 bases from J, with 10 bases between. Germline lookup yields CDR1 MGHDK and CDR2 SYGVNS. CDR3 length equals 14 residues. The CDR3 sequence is CASSEGGMAGELFF. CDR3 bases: TGTGCCAGCAGTGAAGGGGGCATGGCCGGGGAGCTGTTTTTT.

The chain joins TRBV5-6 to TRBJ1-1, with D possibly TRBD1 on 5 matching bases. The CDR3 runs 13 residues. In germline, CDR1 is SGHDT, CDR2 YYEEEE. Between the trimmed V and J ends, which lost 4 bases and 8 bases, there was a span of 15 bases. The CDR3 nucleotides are TGTGCCAGCAGCCTACCCCCGGGGGTAGAAGCTTTCTTT. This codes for CASSLPPGVEAFF. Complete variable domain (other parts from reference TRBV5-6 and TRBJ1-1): DAGVTQSPTHLIKTRGQQVTLRCSPKSGHDTVSWYQQALGQGPQFIFQYYEEEERQRGNFPDRFSGHQFPNYSSELNVNALLLGDSALYLCASSLPPGVEAFFGQGTRLTVV.

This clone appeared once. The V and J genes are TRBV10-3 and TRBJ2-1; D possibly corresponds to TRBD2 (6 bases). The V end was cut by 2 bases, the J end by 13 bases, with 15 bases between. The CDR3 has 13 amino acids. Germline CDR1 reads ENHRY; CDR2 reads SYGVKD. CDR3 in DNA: TGTGCCATCAGTGAGGCACTCCGGGACTCCCAGTTCTTC. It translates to CAISEALRDSQFF.